The 22 T cell receptor beta chains reported below all come from one sample, sequenced in a study of CD8 T cells in Susac syndrome. Random-hexamer reverse transcription was applied to roughly 0.5 to 1 ug RNA. TCRdb re-derived calls from the immunoSEQ multiplex PCR reads in MiXCR, one entry per CDR3 protein. This table has 100,000 to 150,000 distinct CDR3 sequences, about 93% appearing once. The sample consisted of CD4+ T cells from PBMCs. All receptors come from a human donor in good health.

The J gene is TRBJ2-1, the V gene TRBV6-5, with TRBD2 identical over 13 bases. Per the germline V gene, CDR1 is MNHEY and CDR2 is SVGAGI. The CDR3 sequence is 17 residues long. The V and J ends lost 0 bases and 4 bases, in that order; junction bases with no gene match: 3. This chain's CDR3 is CASSYSGLAGMYNEQFF. CDR3 in DNA: TGTGCCAGCAGTTACTCGGGACTAGCGGGGATGTACAATGAGCAGTTCTTC.

The rearrangement joins TRBV29-1 to TRBJ2-5, with 7 bases aligning to TRBD2. CDR1 SQVTM and CDR2 ANQGSEA come from the germline V gene. The length of the CDR3 is 11 residues. The V segment lost 6 bases and the J segment 3 bases; nucleotides outside the gene matches: 1. The CDR3 protein is CSVGLEETQYF. Written as DNA, the CDR3 is TGCAGCGTAGGACTAGAAGAGACCCAGTACTTC.

The rearrangement joins TRBV7-9 to TRBJ2-1, with 11 bases aligning to TRBD2. The trim removed 4 bases at V and 9 bases at J, leaving 5 bases unmatched. The CDR3 covers 14 residues. Germline values: CDR1 SEHNR, CDR2 FQNEAQ (reference sequence). CDR3: CASSSGLAVGEQFF. DNA for the CDR3: TGTGCCAGCAGCTCGGGACTAGCGGTCGGTGAGCAGTTCTTC.

The chain is built from TRBV12-3 or TRBV12-4 and TRBJ2-3; TRBD1 aligns across 10 bases. Trimming removed 4 bases from V and 2 bases from J; junction bases left unmatched: 6. The CDR3 is 16 residues long. CDR3 sequence (DNA): TGTGCCAGCAGTTGGGGACAGGGGCGCCACACAGATACGCAGTATTTT. Translating it yields CASSWGQGRHTDTQYF.

This chain links TRBV6-1 with TRBJ2-7; 10 bases map to TRBD2. From germline, CDR1 is MNHNS and CDR2 SASEGT. V dropped 5 bases and J dropped 0; count of bases not matched to a gene: 4. The length of the CDR3 is 15 residues. The CDR3 bases are TGTGCCAGCAGTAGGACTAGCGGAGGCTCCTACGAGCAGTACTTC. Translating gives CASSRTSGGSYEQYF.

The gene calls are TRBV20-1 and TRBJ1-2; D remains unclear. This CDR3 has 12 amino acids. Germline loops: CDR1 DFQATT, CDR2 SNEGSKA (reference sequence). V lost 4 bases and J 7 bases, leaving 13 bases between the germline ends. Here the CDR3 DNA reads TGCAGTGCTATTGGTGGCGCGGGTGGCTACACCTTC. Amino acids: CSAIGGAGGYTF.

The chain links TRBV5-1 to TRBJ1-1, with TRBD1 matching 7 bases. The CDR3 runs to 14 residues. V lost 4 bases, J lost 0 bases, and 3 bases stayed unmatched. The V gene's germline CDR1 is SGHRS and CDR2 YFSETQ. CDR3 sequence: CASSPTGMNTEAFF. CDR3 coding DNA: TGCGCCAGCAGCCCGACAGGGATGAACACTGAAGCTTTCTTT.

The chain links TRBV6-5 to TRBJ2-5; 11 bases are shared with TRBD1. V shed 2 bases, J shed 4 bases, and the junction held 0 bases outside the gene matches. The CDR3 is made up of 14 amino acids. Germline lookup yields CDR1 MNHEY and CDR2 SVGAGI. The CDR3 is CASSYGTGGETQYF. The CDR3 bases are TGTGCCAGCAGTTACGGGACAGGGGGAGAGACCCAGTACTTC.

The chain links TRBV7-2 to TRBJ2-2, with D tentatively TRBD2 (5 bases). This CDR3 is built from 15 residues. The germline CDR1 and CDR2 sequences are SGHTA and FQGNSA. The V end was cut by 1 base, the J end by 5 bases, with 11 bases between. The CDR3 spells CASSLGGPGTGELFF. DNA for the CDR3: TGTGCCAGCAGCTTAGGCGGGCCTGGGACCGGGGAGCTGTTTTTT.

CDR3 DNA: TGCGCCAGCAGCTTGCGAGGCGAGAACACTGAAGCTTTCTTT. Translation: CASSLRGENTEAFF. The V and J genes are TRBV5-1 and TRBJ1-1; D remains ambiguous. Trimming shortened V by 1 base and J by 1 base, and 8 bases separated the two germline ends. Germline CDR1 reads SGHRS; CDR2 reads YFSETQ. The CDR3 runs to 14 residues.

The CDR3 spells CASSLTGVNTEAFF. The CDR3 region has the DNA TGTGCCAGCAGTTTAACAGGCGTGAACACTGAAGCTTTCTTT. The genes are TRBV27 and TRBJ1-1; tentative D call: TRBD1 (5 bases). The CDR3 runs to 14 residues. Germline V lookup: CDR1 MNHEY, CDR2 SMNVEV (reference sequence). Trimming cost V 2 bases and J 0 bases, with 7 bases left between them.

This clonotype was detected only a few times. The CDR3 sequence: CASSLGQSSGNTIYF. The CDR3 DNA follows: TGCGCCAGCAGCTTGGGGCAGAGCTCTGGAAACACCATATATTTT. V usage is TRBV5-1 and J usage is TRBJ1-3; unclear D gene. V shed 0 bases and J shed 0 bases, with 7 bases lying between them. This CDR3 is built from 15 residues. Germline CDR1 SGHRS, CDR2 YFSETQ. The whole variable domain, filled in from reference TRBV5-1 and TRBJ1-3, reads KAGVTQTPRYLIKTRGQQVTLSCSPISGHRSVSWYQQTPGQGLQFLFEYFSETQRNKGNFPGRFSGRQFSNSRSEMNVSTLELGDSALYLCASSLGQSSGNTIYFGEGSWLTVV.

J is TRBJ2-7 and V is TRBV7-2; no reliable D call. Germline lookup yields CDR1 SGHTA and CDR2 FQGNSA. This CDR3 has 14 amino acids. V was pared by 0 bases and J by 1 base, with 7 bases between. CDR3 DNA sequence: TGTGCCAGCAGCTTAGCGATTAATTCCTACGAGCAGTACTTC. The encoded protein is CASSLAINSYEQYF.

The V gene is TRBV30, the J gene TRBJ2-3; 10 nucleotides agree with TRBD2. The CDR3 totals 13 residues. Looked up from germline, CDR1 is GTSNPN and CDR2 is SVGIG (reference sequence). The CDR3 spells CASGTSGTDTQYF. The CDR3 DNA reads TGTGCGTCCGGGACTAGCGGCACAGATACGCAGTATTTT.

The genes are TRBV6-5 and TRBJ1-2, with D possibly being TRBD1 (5 bases). CDR3 length: 14 residues. V lost 6 bases, J lost 0 bases, and 11 bases lay in between. Germline lookup yields CDR1 MNHEY and CDR2 SVGAGI. DNA for the CDR3: TGTGCCAGCAGCCCCGGGGGATCTAACTATGGCTACACCTTC. Its protein is CASSPGGSNYGYTF.

The chain is built from TRBV6-2 or TRBV6-3 and TRBJ2-1, with TRBD2 identical over 12 bases. The CDR3 spans 22 residues. V was pared by 6 bases and J by 0 bases, with 21 bases of the junction left unmatched. Germline V gene lookup returns CDR1 MNHEY and CDR2 SVGEGT. CDR3 region: CASSLPYTSGRPYPSSYNEQFF. As DNA, the CDR3 is TGTGCCAGCAGCTTACCGTATACTAGCGGGAGGCCGTATCCTAGCTCCTACAATGAGCAGTTCTTC.

The chain has TRBV19 and TRBJ1-5, with D unresolved. V lost 0 bases, J lost 9 bases, and 6 bases lay in between. In germline, CDR1 is LNHDA, CDR2 SQIVND (reference sequence). CDR3 size: 12 residues. The CDR3 region is CASSIEAMPQHF. The CDR3, as DNA: TGTGCCAGTAGTATAGAGGCAATGCCCCAGCATTTT.

This chain connects TRBV5-1 to TRBJ2-3; D not certain. Deletions cut 4 bases from V and 2 bases from J, with 11 bases between. Germline V gene lookup returns CDR1 SGHRS and CDR2 YFSETQ. The CDR3 runs to 14 residues. CDR3 sequence: CASSETSTTDTQYF. The CDR3 DNA reads TGCGCCAGCAGCGAGACTTCAACCACAGATACGCAGTATTTT.

The rearrangement joins TRBV7-9 to TRBJ2-1; perhaps TRBD2 as D (5 bases). The CDR3 is 14 residues long. Trimming pared 1 base from V and 3 bases from J, leaving 7 bases between. Germline CDR1 is SEHNR and CDR2 is FQNEAQ (reference sequence). CDR3 sequence: CASSLGGLYNEQFF. The CDR3 nucleotides read TGTGCCAGCAGCTTAGGAGGACTCTACAATGAGCAGTTCTTC.

J is TRBJ2-5 and V is TRBV2; 7 bases match TRBD2. Germline trimming cut 7 bases from V and 4 bases from J; bases unmatched to any gene: 3. CDR3 length equals 12 residues. In germline, CDR1 is SNHLY, CDR2 FYNNEI. CDR3 loop: CASNRGVETQYF. The CDR3 DNA reads as TGTGCCAGCAACCGGGGGGTAGAGACCCAGTACTTC.

This sequence joins TRBV23-1 and TRBJ2-3, with D hard to call. TRBV23-1 is an ORF; its function is uncertain. V was clipped by 0 bases and J by 3 bases, with 16 bases between them. There are 17 residues in the CDR3. The CDR3 is CASSQSEDGRPTDTQYF. In DNA, the CDR3 is TGCGCCAGCAGTCAATCCGAGGACGGCAGACCGACAGATACGCAGTATTTT.

The V gene is TRBV30, the J gene TRBJ2-1; D could derive from TRBD1 or TRBD2 (5 bases each). The CDR3 totals 13 residues. Trimming took off 4 bases at V and 2 bases at J, with 9 bases between the two ends. Germline CDR1 GTSNPN, CDR2 SVGIG (reference sequence). This CDR3 is CAWNGATYNEQFF. CDR3 DNA: TGTGCCTGGAACGGGGCAACCTACAATGAGCAGTTCTTC.